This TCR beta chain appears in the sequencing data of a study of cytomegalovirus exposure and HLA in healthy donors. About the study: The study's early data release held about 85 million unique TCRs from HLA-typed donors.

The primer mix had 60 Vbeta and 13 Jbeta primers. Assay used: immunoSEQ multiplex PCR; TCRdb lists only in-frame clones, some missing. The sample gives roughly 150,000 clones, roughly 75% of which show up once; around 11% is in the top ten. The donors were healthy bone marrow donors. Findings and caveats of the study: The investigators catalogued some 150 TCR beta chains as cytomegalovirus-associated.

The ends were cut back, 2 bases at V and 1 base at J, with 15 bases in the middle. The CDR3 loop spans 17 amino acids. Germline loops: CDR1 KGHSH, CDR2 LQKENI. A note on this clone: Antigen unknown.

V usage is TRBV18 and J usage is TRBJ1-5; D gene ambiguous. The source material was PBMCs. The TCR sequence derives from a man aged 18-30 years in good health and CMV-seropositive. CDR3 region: CASSPILLRGSNQPQHF. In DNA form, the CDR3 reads TGTGCCAGCTCACCAATTTTGCTGCGCGGAAGCAATCAGCCCCAGCATTTT.